One sample yielded the 6 T cell receptor beta chains listed below, sequenced in a study of T cell repertoires in cytomegalovirus infection. TCRdb analysed the reads with MiXCR anew, one entry per CDR3 protein. The table lists 69,000 or so distinct CDR3 sequences, more than 25% of them singletons. Antigen specificity for these receptors is unknown. The sequencing used CD8+ T cells from cultured PBMCs, collected from culture after CMV antigen stimulation. These TCRs come from a human donor in good health (CMV status not recorded). Some clones in this sample may be carry-over from other donors' samples.

This sequence joins TRBV7-9 and TRBJ1-4; TRBD1 might be the D (5 bases). Germline CDR1 is SEHNR and CDR2 is FQNEAQ (reference sequence). Trimming pared 5 bases from V and 8 bases from J, leaving 12 bases between. The CDR3 loop spans 13 amino acids. In DNA form, the CDR3 reads TGTGCCAGCAGCAAGTCGGCAGGGGAAAAACTGTTTTTT. Encoded protein: CASSKSAGEKLFF.

The chain employs TRBV9 and TRBJ2-2; 7 bases align to TRBD1. V shed 3 bases and J 3 bases; nucleotides not matched to a gene: 8. Germline V CDR1 and CDR2: SGDLS, YYNGEE. This CDR3 has 16 residues. The CDR3 region is CASSAPGGLDTGELFF. The CDR3 DNA is TGTGCCAGCAGCGCCCCAGGGGGTCTGGACACCGGGGAGCTGTTTTTT.

This clonotype was counted only a few times. The V gene is TRBV7-6, the J gene TRBJ1-2; no clear D. V lost 6 bases and J lost 0, with 20 bases in between. The V gene's germline CDR1 is SGHVS and CDR2 FNYEAQ. The CDR3 runs to 17 residues. The CDR3 loop reads CASRPPTGVSPNYGYTF. Here the CDR3 DNA reads TGTGCCAGCAGACCCCCGACGGGCGTTTCGCCTAACTATGGCTACACCTTC.

The J gene is TRBJ2-7, the V gene TRBV9, with 9 bases that match TRBD1. This CDR3 has 17 residues. In germline, CDR1 is SGDLS, CDR2 YYNGEE. After removal of 3 bases from V and 1 base from J, the junction contained 11 bases not matched to a gene. The CDR3 DNA sequence: TGTGCCAGCAGCGACTCTATCGGGACAGGGAAATCCTACGAGCAGTACTTC. Translating gives CASSDSIGTGKSYEQYF.

This clonotype has ten or more counts. This chain joins TRBV7-6 and TRBJ2-1, with 10 bases matching TRBD1. Germline V CDR1 and CDR2: SGHVS, FNYEAQ. The CDR3 consists of 15 residues. The junction had 5 bases not matched to a gene; V was cut back by 1 base and J by 8 bases. CDR3 sequence reads: CASSLGGTGDDEQFF. The CDR3 nucleotides are TGTGCCAGCAGCTTAGGGGGGACAGGGGACGATGAGCAGTTCTTC.

This clonotype was observed a handful of times. The chain employs TRBV28 and TRBJ2-7; 7 positions match TRBD2. The germline V gene encodes CDR1 MDHEN and CDR2 SYDVKM. Trimming took 4 bases from V and 6 from J; bases not matched to a gene: 3. The CDR3 runs 12 residues. DNA of the CDR3: TGTGCCAGCAGTTCAACTAGCGTCGAGCAGTACTTC. This gives the protein CASSSTSVEQYF.